This passage covers 28 T cell receptor beta chains from one sample sequenced in a study of Ad26.COV2.S vaccination and SARS-CoV-2 variants. Clones were read by immunoSEQ multiplex PCR, and TCRdb kept only the in-frame ones, dropping some. The sample records approximately 400,000 clones, 90% to 95% being singletons. Material: peripheral blood, obtained after recovery from COVID-19. The receptors originated from a human donor who had recovered from COVID-19.

The CDR3 protein is CASTESPSTYEQYF. In DNA, the CDR3 is TGTGCCAGCACTGAGAGTCCAAGCACCTACGAGCAGTACTTC. The chain has TRBV2 and TRBJ2-7, with unresolved D. Trimming shortened V by 7 bases and J by 2 bases, and 15 bases separated the two germline ends. This CDR3 is 14 amino acids long. Per germline, CDR1 SNHLY and CDR2 FYNNEI.

V gene TRBV12-5 combines with J gene TRBJ1-1; D remains unclear. The CDR3 sequence is 12 residues long. The ends were cut back, 2 bases at V and 8 bases at J, with 9 bases in the middle. Germline V gene sequence: CDR1 LGHNT, CDR2 FRNRAP. This CDR3 is CASGLSLAEAFF. The CDR3 bases are TGTGCTAGTGGTTTGTCCCTGGCAGAAGCTTTCTTT.

The chain employs TRBV12-5 and TRBJ2-5, with D tentatively TRBD1 or TRBD2 (5 bases each). In germline, CDR1 is LGHNT, CDR2 FRNRAP. CDR3 length: 16 residues. V lost 2 bases to trimming and J lost 5 bases, with 18 bases between them. The CDR3 protein is CASGLNRGQVVETQYF. CDR3 coding DNA: TGTGCTAGTGGTTTGAACCGGGGCCAAGTTGTGGAGACCCAGTACTTC.

The V call is TRBV6-5, the J call TRBJ1-3; no definite D call. The length of the CDR3 is 14 residues. Germline CDR1 reads MNHEY; CDR2 reads SVGAGI. The V end lost 4 bases, the J end lost 2 bases, and 9 bases lay between the germline ends. Here the CDR3 DNA reads TGTGCCAGCAGTTCCCATAGTACTGGAAACACCATATATTTT. It specifies CASSSHSTGNTIYF.

The rearrangement joins TRBV4-1 to TRBJ1-2; no clear D gene. Germline CDR1 and CDR2: MGHRA and YSYEKL. The CDR3 has 17 residues. Trimming left V 4 bases short and J 0 bases short, with 18 bases between. Here the CDR3 reads CASSLFLGQEPNYGYTF. As DNA, the CDR3 is TGCGCCAGCAGCCTCTTCTTGGGCCAGGAACCTAACTATGGCTACACCTTC.

The count of this clone is one. CDR3 coding DNA: TGTGCCAGCACCTTACCGGGACAGGGTCGTCACGAGCAGTACTTC. It specifies CASTLPGQGRHEQYF. V and J are TRBV6-5 and TRBJ2-7, with 9 bases that match TRBD1. The germline CDR1 and CDR2 sequences are MNHEY and SVGAGI. The V and J ends lost 7 bases and 5 bases, in that order; junction bases with no gene match: 12. There are 15 residues in the CDR3.

The chain uses TRBV6-5 and TRBJ1-3; no reliable D call. V lost 4 bases and J lost 3, with 10 bases in between. Germline-derived CDR1 and CDR2 are MNHEY and SVGAGI. This CDR3 contains 14 residues. Here the CDR3 reads CASSSGKGGNTIYF. The CDR3 DNA is TGTGCCAGCAGTTCAGGAAAAGGTGGAAACACCATATATTTT.

CDR3 region: CASSSWTQETQYF. DNA of the CDR3: TGTGCCAGCAGCTCTTGGACTCAAGAGACCCAGTACTTC. The V gene is TRBV7-2, the J gene TRBJ2-5, with D possibly being TRBD2 (5 bases). The CDR3 is 13 amino acids. V lost 4 bases, J lost 2 bases, and 8 bases lay in between. The germline V gene encodes CDR1 SGHTA and CDR2 FQGNSA.

V is TRBV7-9 and J is TRBJ1-1; D is possibly TRBD1 (5 bases). Trimming left V 0 bases short and J 6 bases short, with 5 bases between. Germline V gene data show CDR1 as SEHNR and CDR2 as FQNEAQ (reference sequence). There are 12 residues in the CDR3. In DNA form, the CDR3 reads TGTGCCAGCAGCTTAGCACAGGCTGAAGCTTTCTTT. Translating it yields CASSLAQAEAFF.

The chain carries TRBV11-2 and TRBJ1-3; D is unclear. The length of the CDR3 is 13 residues. Trimming left V 5 bases short and J 1 base short, with 6 bases between. In germline, CDR1 is SGHAT, CDR2 FQNNGV. This CDR3 reads CASSGLSGNTIYF. The CDR3, as DNA: TGTGCCAGCAGCGGGCTGTCTGGAAACACCATATATTTT.

V is TRBV11-3 and J is TRBJ2-3; TRBD2 matches 8 bases. This CDR3 comprises 17 residues. V shed 5 bases, J shed 0 bases, and the junction held 10 bases outside the gene matches. The germline V gene encodes CDR1 SGHNT and CDR2 YENEEA. The CDR3 DNA is TGTGCCAGCAGCGCCCGGGGAGCGGGGGCTAGCACAGATACGCAGTATTTT. This translates into CASSARGAGASTDTQYF. Full variable domain (remainder filled in from reference TRBV11-3 and TRBJ2-3): EAGVVQSPRYKIIEKKQPVAFWCNPISGHNTLYWYLQNLGQGPELLIRYENEEAVDDSQLPKDRFSAERLKGVDSTLKIQPAELGDSAVYLCASSARGAGASTDTQYFGPGTRLTVL.

The chain has TRBV6-6 and TRBJ2-6; D uncertain. V shed 4 bases and J shed 0 bases, with 7 bases lying between them. The germline V gene encodes CDR1 MNHNY and CDR2 SVGAGI (reference sequence). This CDR3 has 15 amino acids. The CDR3 DNA sequence: TGTGCCAGCAGTTGGGCCGTCTCTGGGGCCAACGTCCTGACTTTC. Translating gives CASSWAVSGANVLTF.

V usage is TRBV6-6 and J usage is TRBJ1-5, with D unclear. The CDR3 covers 13 residues. Germline V CDR1 and CDR2: MNHNY, SVGAGI (reference sequence). Trimming left V 9 bases short and J 8 bases short, with 17 bases between. The CDR3 region has the DNA TGTGCCAGTAATGTAGTTGTTTGGGAGCCCCAGCATTTT. This encodes CASNVVVWEPQHF.

This chain connects TRBV27 to TRBJ2-7; TRBD1 agrees at 7 bases. Trimming took 6 bases from V and 6 from J; bases not matched to a gene: 8. Germline V lookup: CDR1 MNHEY, CDR2 SMNVEV (reference sequence). The CDR3 loop spans 13 amino acids. The CDR3 spells CASSIDRAGEQYF. Written as DNA, the CDR3 is TGTGCCAGCAGCATTGACAGGGCGGGCGAGCAGTACTTC.

CDR3 region: CASGIIKSPLHF. The CDR3 DNA follows: TGTGCTAGTGGCATAATTAAATCACCCCTCCACTTT. This sequence joins TRBV12-5 and TRBJ1-6, with unresolved D. The V end lost 6 bases, the J end lost 10 bases, and 10 bases lay between the germline ends. In germline, CDR1 is LGHNT, CDR2 FRNRAP. The CDR3 runs 12 residues.

The chain is built from TRBV7-2 and TRBJ1-1, with D hard to call. The CDR3 runs to 14 residues. V gave up 2 bases and J gave up 0 bases, with 7 bases separating them. Germline values: CDR1 SGHTA, CDR2 FQGNSA. The CDR3 bases are TGTGCCAGCAGCTTACAACTCATGAACACTGAAGCTTTCTTT. It translates to CASSLQLMNTEAFF.

V gene TRBV2 combines with J gene TRBJ2-1, with 10 bases aligning to TRBD1. Trimming at V came to 6 bases and at J to 5 bases, leaving 1 base not matched to a gene. Per the germline V gene, CDR1 is SNHLY and CDR2 is FYNNEI. This CDR3 is built from 13 residues. The CDR3 here is CASRGQGNNEQFF. The CDR3 nucleotides read TGTGCCAGCAGGGGACAGGGGAACAATGAGCAGTTCTTC.

The chain links TRBV14 to TRBJ2-3; no clear D gene. The V end was cut by 3 bases, the J end by 2 bases, with 9 bases between. Germline V gene data show CDR1 as SGHDN and CDR2 as FVKESK. CDR3 length: 14 amino acids. CDR3 loop: CASSHVGYTDTQYF. CDR3 nucleotides: TGTGCCAGCAGCCATGTAGGGTACACAGATACGCAGTATTTT.

On this clone itself: In the same sample, other DNA sequences code for this CDR3. The chain combines TRBV6-5 with TRBJ1-2; 7 bases line up with TRBD1. The ends lost 0 bases at V and 4 bases at J; junction bases unmatched: 2. Germline loops: CDR1 MNHEY, CDR2 SVGAGI. The CDR3 runs to 14 residues. CDR3 amino acids: CASSYSAGGYGYTF. The CDR3 DNA sequence: TGTGCCAGCAGTTACTCGGCAGGGGGCTATGGCTACACCTTC.

The CDR3 is CASSPGTGGVYEQYF. The CDR3 nucleotides are TGTGCCAGCTCACCCGGGACAGGGGGCGTATACGAGCAGTACTTC. V is TRBV18 and J is TRBJ2-7, with 12 nucleotides matching TRBD1. CDR1 is KGHSH and CDR2 is LQKENI in the germline V gene. This CDR3 region has 15 residues. The V gene end was trimmed by 3 bases and the J gene end by 4 bases; junction bases not matched to a gene: 4.

The rearrangement uses TRBV6-6 and TRBJ2-2; D might be TRBD1 or TRBD2, each matching 7 bases. This CDR3 comprises 16 residues. CDR1 MNHNY and CDR2 SVGAGI come from the germline V gene (reference sequence). V was trimmed by 8 bases and J by 0 bases, leaving 16 bases between them. The CDR3 DNA reads TGTGCCAGCGCTGGCAGGGGGGGCGCGAACACCGGGGAGCTGTTTTTT. It encodes CASAGRGGANTGELFF.

The chain has TRBV10-3 and TRBJ1-6; D ambiguous. In germline, CDR1 is ENHRY, CDR2 SYGVKD. The CDR3 extends over 14 amino acids. The V end was cut by 4 bases, the J end by 5 bases, with 9 bases between. CDR3 region: CAISVGAHNSPLHF. Here the CDR3 DNA reads TGTGCCATCAGTGTGGGCGCCCATAATTCACCCCTCCACTTT.

This chain uses TRBV4-2 with TRBJ1-1, with D possibly TRBD1 on 5 matching bases. Germline-derived CDR1 and CDR2 are LGHNA and YNFKEQ. The CDR3 runs to 14 residues. Trimming took off 3 bases at V and 0 bases at J, with 8 bases between the two ends. The CDR3 sequence: CASSHRQMNTEAFF. CDR3 nucleotide sequence: TGTGCCAGCAGCCACAGACAGATGAACACTGAAGCTTTCTTT.

V usage is TRBV5-6 and J usage is TRBJ2-6; TRBD1 aligns across 12 bases. V lost 4 bases to trimming and J lost 2 bases; unmatched junction nucleotides: 7. This CDR3 has 18 amino acids. CDR1 is SGHDT, CDR2 YYEEEE, per germline. The CDR3 coding sequence is TGTGCCAGCAGCCCGGAGGGGACAGGGGGCCCTGGGGCCAACGTCCTGACTTTC. As protein: CASSPEGTGGPGANVLTF.

In this sample, this clone turned up a few times. The sample has other DNA sequences that encode this CDR3 too. The V call is TRBV5-1, the J call TRBJ1-5, with no clear D. The CDR3 has 13 amino acids. Germline values: CDR1 SGHRS, CDR2 YFSETQ. V was clipped by 4 bases and J by 3 bases, with 8 bases between them. CDR3 amino acids: CASSQDSNQPQHF. The CDR3 nucleotides read TGCGCCAGCAGCCAAGACTCCAATCAGCCCCAGCATTTT.

The chain recombines TRBV2 with TRBJ2-2; the D is unclear. With 4 bases removed from V and 3 bases from J, the gap between germline ends came to 9 bases. Looked up from germline, CDR1 is SNHLY and CDR2 is FYNNEI. CDR3 length: 14 amino acids. This CDR3 is CASSVNGYTGELFF. The CDR3 DNA sequence: TGTGCCAGCAGTGTCAACGGATACACCGGGGAGCTGTTTTTT.

The rearrangement uses TRBV27 and TRBJ2-5, with 8 bases that match TRBD2. Trimming cost V 5 bases and J 2 bases; bases outside gene matches: 16. From germline, CDR1 is MNHEY and CDR2 SMNVEV (reference sequence). The CDR3 totals 18 residues. CDR3 amino acids: CASSLNPRGVAGQETQYF. CDR3 DNA sequence: TGTGCCAGCAGTCTAAACCCCCGGGGAGTAGCGGGGCAAGAGACCCAGTACTTC.

The V call is TRBV5-1, the J call TRBJ2-2; no clear D. This CDR3 comprises 14 residues. CDR1 is SGHRS and CDR2 is YFSETQ in the germline V gene. V was shortened by 4 bases and J by 2 bases, with 9 bases between the two germline ends. CDR3 residues: CASSRSSNTGELFF. DNA of the CDR3: TGCGCCAGCAGCCGCTCCTCAAACACCGGGGAGCTGTTTTTT.